The 25 T cell receptor beta chains below come from one sample, sequenced in a study of blood T cell repertoires in COVID-19. Assay: immunoSEQ multiplex PCR; the TCRdb copy retains only in-frame clones and omits some. The data contain 250,000 to 350,000 clones, 85% to 90% of them singletons. The sequenced sample was peripheral blood. The receptors stem from a woman in her forties or fifties with COVID-19, enrolled during active disease.

This chain joins TRBV6-2 or TRBV6-3 and TRBJ2-7; 12 bases agree with TRBD2. Trimming took 5 bases from V and 3 from J; bases not matched to a gene: 2. CDR3 size: 14 residues. The V gene's germline CDR1 is MNHEY and CDR2 SVGEGT. In DNA form, the CDR3 reads TGTGCCAGCAGTGGACTAGCGGGAAACTACGAGCAGTACTTC. Encoded protein: CASSGLAGNYEQYF.

The genes are TRBV18 and TRBJ1-1, with D tentatively TRBD1 (6 bases). The V end lost 3 bases, the J end lost 2 bases, and 10 bases lay between the germline ends. The CDR3 extends over 14 amino acids. The germline gives CDR1 KGHSH, CDR2 LQKENI. DNA of the CDR3: TGTGCCAGCTCACCTCAGGACAGAAACACTGAAGCTTTCTTT. This translates into CASSPQDRNTEAFF.

This chain uses TRBV10-3 with TRBJ1-2, with 9 bases lining up with TRBD1. The junction had 6 bases not matched to a gene; V was cut back by 5 bases and J by 8 bases. The length of the CDR3 is 13 residues. Germline CDR1 ENHRY, CDR2 SYGVKD. The CDR3 reads CAISYRTGEGYTF. The DNA for the CDR3 is TGTGCCATCAGTTACCGGACAGGGGAAGGCTACACCTTC.

V is TRBV18 and J is TRBJ1-5; a weak D match, TRBD1 (5 bases). This CDR3 comprises 14 residues. V lost 3 bases to trimming and J lost 3 bases, with 9 bases between them. The germline CDR1 and CDR2 sequences are KGHSH and LQKENI. CDR3 loop: CASSPGQFNQPQHF. In DNA form, the CDR3 reads TGTGCCAGCTCACCGGGGCAGTTCAATCAGCCCCAGCATTTT.

The genes are TRBV5-1 and TRBJ2-1; D ambiguous. The CDR3 has 16 amino acids. CDR1 and CDR2 from the germline V gene are SGHRS and YFSETQ. V lost 0 bases and J 0 bases, leaving 10 bases between the germline ends. The CDR3 spells CASSLATGGSYNEQFF. The CDR3 nucleotides are TGCGCCAGCAGCTTGGCGACGGGTGGCTCCTACAATGAGCAGTTCTTC.

The rearrangement uses TRBV5-1 and TRBJ1-6, with D hard to call. Germline V gene data show CDR1 as SGHRS and CDR2 as YFSETQ. Trimming pared 0 bases from V and 7 bases from J, leaving 11 bases between. The CDR3 has 15 amino acids. CDR3 sequence: CASSLATGLNSPLHF. In DNA form, the CDR3 reads TGCGCCAGCAGCTTGGCAACTGGGCTAAATTCACCCCTCCACTTT.

The chain links TRBV6-1 to TRBJ2-1, with TRBD1 matching over 10 bases. Germline CDR1 reads MNHNS; CDR2 reads SASEGT. The CDR3 covers 17 residues. The J segment lost 6 bases and the V segment lost 5 bases, leaving 13 bases of the junction unmatched. CDR3 amino acids: CASSKGQGVPLGNEQFF. CDR3 sequence (DNA): TGTGCCAGCAGTAAAGGACAGGGGGTCCCTCTTGGCAATGAGCAGTTCTTC.

The CDR3 DNA is TGCAGCGTTGGGGACAGGATAAACTATGGCTACACCTTC. Protein sequence: CSVGDRINYGYTF. The V gene is TRBV29-1, the J gene TRBJ1-2; 8 bases line up with TRBD1. The CDR3 runs to 13 residues. Unmatched junction bases numbered 3, after V lost 4 bases and J lost 2 bases. Per the germline V gene, CDR1 is SQVTM and CDR2 is ANQGSEA.

CDR3 DNA: TGTGCCAGCTCACCAGCGGGGAACAATGAGCAGTTCTTC. This translates into CASSPAGNNEQFF. The chain has TRBV18 and TRBJ2-1; weak D call: TRBD2 (6 bases). This CDR3 has 13 residues. Germline-derived CDR1 and CDR2 are KGHSH and LQKENI. Trimming removed 2 bases at V and 5 bases at J, with 7 bases between.

The chain carries TRBV7-2 and TRBJ2-5; 11 bases are shared with TRBD1. The V segment lost 5 bases and the J segment 2 bases; nucleotides outside the gene matches: 4. From germline, CDR1 is SGHTA and CDR2 FQGNSA. The CDR3 runs 15 residues. The CDR3: CASSLGQGVQETQYF. Here the CDR3 DNA reads TGTGCCAGCAGCCTGGGACAGGGGGTACAAGAGACCCAGTACTTC.

This clone was recorded once. This chain uses TRBV6-5 with TRBJ2-2; 9 bases map to TRBD2. V trimming: 4 bases; J trimming: 9 bases; junction bases outside the gene matches: 9. In germline, CDR1 is MNHEY, CDR2 SVGAGI. This CDR3 is 15 amino acids long. The CDR3: CASSSIAGVRRELFF. CDR3 nucleotides: TGTGCCAGCAGTTCCATAGCGGGGGTTCGAAGGGAGCTGTTTTTT.

The genes are TRBV27 and TRBJ1-2; 7 bases align to TRBD1. The CDR3 extends over 13 amino acids. Germline loops: CDR1 MNHEY, CDR2 SMNVEV (reference sequence). The junction had 6 bases not matched to a gene; V was cut back by 3 bases and J by 8 bases. The DNA for the CDR3 is TGTGCCAGCAGTTTTCGACAGGGCTACGGCTACACCTTC. Its protein product is CASSFRQGYGYTF.

The chain combines TRBV19 with TRBJ1-1; 9 bases line up with TRBD1. Germline-derived CDR1 and CDR2 are LNHDA and SQIVND (reference sequence). The V segment lost 3 bases and the J segment 5 bases; nucleotides outside the gene matches: 10. The length of the CDR3 is 16 residues. CDR3 nucleotides: TGTGCCAGTAGTATCGGACAGGGGACCCCGCTTACTGAAGCTTTCTTT. Encoded protein: CASSIGQGTPLTEAFF.

The CDR3 region is CASRPTGGTEAFF. CDR3 DNA: TGTGCCAGCAGACCCACAGGGGGCACTGAAGCTTTCTTT. The genes are TRBV6-6 and TRBJ1-1; TRBD1 agrees at 8 bases. V lost 6 bases, J lost 4 bases, and 4 bases stayed unmatched. Germline V gene lookup returns CDR1 MNHNY and CDR2 SVGAGI (reference sequence). The CDR3 is 13 amino acids.

The chain links TRBV19 to TRBJ1-2; 7 positions match TRBD1. The CDR3 is 12 residues long. Germline trimming cut 6 bases from V and 6 bases from J; bases unmatched to any gene: 4. Germline values: CDR1 LNHDA, CDR2 SQIVND (reference sequence). The CDR3 bases are TGTGCCAGTAGGCAGGGGGATAATGGCTACACCTTC. This encodes CASRQGDNGYTF.

This clone was counted many times. The gene calls are TRBV19 and TRBJ2-2; D possibly corresponds to TRBD1 (6 bases). The CDR3 sequence is 15 residues long. Germline values: CDR1 LNHDA, CDR2 SQIVND (reference sequence). V lost 10 bases, J lost 1 base, and 16 bases lay in between. CDR3 in DNA: TGTGCCACCGCCCCCGGGACAAAGAACACCGGGGAGCTGTTTTTT. It translates to CATAPGTKNTGELFF. Full variable domain (missing parts from reference TRBV19 and TRBJ2-2): DGGITQSPKYLFRKEGQNVTLSCEQNLNHDAMYWYRQDPGQGLRLIYYSQIVNDFQKGDIAEGYSVSREKKESFPLTVTSAQKNPTAFYLCATAPGTKNTGELFFGEGSRLTVL.

The chain has TRBV7-2 and TRBJ1-1, with TRBD1 matching over 9 bases. J gave up 7 bases and V 5 bases, and 14 bases lay outside the gene matches. The CDR3 has 16 amino acids. Germline loops: CDR1 SGHTA, CDR2 FQGNSA. This CDR3 reads CASSPRSGTGSVEAFF. For the CDR3, the DNA is TGTGCCAGCAGCCCCAGGTCCGGGACAGGGAGTGTTGAAGCTTTCTTT. Together with reference TRBV7-2 and TRBJ1-1, the CDR3 gives the full variable domain: GAGVSQSPSNKVTEKGKDVELRCDPISGHTALYWYRQSLGQGLEFLIYFQGNSAPDKSGLPSDRFSAERTGGSVSTLTIQRTQQEDSAVYLCASSPRSGTGSVEAFFGQGTRLTVV.

The chain is built from TRBV18 and TRBJ2-4; D call uncertain. The V end lost 3 bases, the J end lost 0 bases, and 6 bases lay between the germline ends. The CDR3 has 14 residues. Germline V gives CDR1 KGHSH, CDR2 LQKENI. CDR3 loop: CASSPNGAKNIQYF. CDR3 bases: TGTGCCAGCTCACCGAACGGAGCCAAAAACATTCAGTACTTC.

The J gene is TRBJ2-4, the V gene TRBV9; tentative D call: TRBD1 (6 bases). CDR3 length equals 14 residues. Looked up from germline, CDR1 is SGDLS and CDR2 is YYNGEE. The germline V and J ends were trimmed by 3 bases and 0 bases, with 7 bases remaining between them. CDR3: CASSAQGAKNIQYF. CDR3 nucleotide sequence: TGTGCCAGCAGCGCACAGGGAGCCAAAAACATTCAGTACTTC.

The chain has TRBV21-1 and TRBJ1-5; the D segment call TRBD1 is taken from the table without a DNA check. TRBV21-1 is described as a pseudogene. This CDR3 has 18 amino acids. The CDR3 DNA follows: TGTGCCAGCAGCAAAAATGCAGGCCGGGACAGGTCCGATCAGCCCCAGCATTTT. Amino acids: CASSKNAGRDRSDQPQHF.

The sample holds one count of this clone. The chain links TRBV5-1 to TRBJ2-3, with 11 nucleotides matching TRBD2. Per germline, CDR1 SGHRS and CDR2 YFSETQ. The CDR3 loop spans 15 amino acids. Trimming took 6 bases from V and 3 from J; bases not matched to a gene: 6. CDR3 sequence reads: CASIAGGLGTDTQYF. As DNA, the CDR3 is TGCGCCAGCATAGCGGGAGGGCTAGGAACAGATACGCAGTATTTT.

This clone has a single count. The chain couples TRBV3-1 (or the pseudogene TRBV3-2) to TRBJ1-2, with D possibly being TRBD1 (6 bases). The CDR3 is made up of 13 amino acids. V dropped 4 bases and J dropped 6 bases, with 12 bases sitting between them. The V gene's germline CDR1 is LGHDT and CDR2 YNNKEL (reference sequence). The CDR3 loop is CASSLPGTNGYTF. The DNA for the CDR3 is TGTGCCAGCAGCCTTCCCGGGACAAATGGCTACACCTTC.

The count of this clone is one. The chain recombines TRBV14 with TRBJ2-5; TRBD1 aligns across 7 bases. V trimming: 0 bases; J trimming: 7 bases; junction bases outside the gene matches: 14. Germline V gene data show CDR1 as SGHDN and CDR2 as FVKESK. CDR3 length: 17 amino acids. CDR3: CASSQDYIHRGLGTQYF. CDR3 coding DNA: TGTGCCAGCAGCCAAGATTACATCCACAGGGGATTAGGGACCCAGTACTTC.

This rearrangement joins TRBV29-1 to TRBJ2-7; D is perhaps TRBD2 (5 bases). Germline CDR1 is SQVTM and CDR2 is ANQGSEA. This CDR3 is built from 13 residues. Written as DNA, the CDR3 is TGCAGTGCAAGCGGTGCTTCTTTCTACGAGCAGTACTTC. Its translation: CSASGASFYEQYF.

V usage is TRBV30 and J usage is TRBJ2-1; the match to TRBD2 covers 8 bases. The length of the CDR3 is 15 residues. J lost 7 bases, V lost 8 bases, and 16 bases had no gene match. The V gene's germline CDR1 is GTSNPN and CDR2 SVGIG (reference sequence). In DNA, the CDR3 is TGTGCCCGGGCCGGAGCAGCGGGAGTTGGGAATGAGCAGTTCTTC. Translated: CARAGAAGVGNEQFF.